Listed below are T cell receptor beta chains from one sample, sequenced in a study of T cells in Graves' hyperthyroidism and ophthalmopathy. TCRdb reprocessed the multiplex PCR reads with MiXCR, giving one entry per CDR3 protein. This table holds 95,000 to 110,000 distinct CDR3 sequences, roughly 44% found once. The specimen was blood. The receptors shown here come from a man aged 35 to 55 with Graves' hyperthyroidism. Each CDR3 is given with its conserved first and last residue. D genes are given only for firm matches. A clone size is listed for some rows: how often the clone was seen (once, few, many), or a class if it is expanded.

j_call clone_size v_call d_call cdr3_nt cdr3_aa
TRBJ2-7 - TRBV15 TRBD1 TGTGCCACCAGCAGCCCTTGGACAGGTTCCTACGAGCAGTACTTC CATSSPWTGSYEQYF
TRBJ1-5 many TRBV25-1 - TGTGCCAGCAGTGAATCAGGAAGAGGATCTGATCAGCCCCAGCATTTT CASSESGRGSDQPQHF
TRBJ1-3 many TRBV10-2 - TGCGCCAGCAGCCTGGGACACCTCTCTGGAAACACCATATATTTT CASSLGHLSGNTIYF
TRBJ1-1 few TRBV6-5 TRBD1 TGTGCCAGCAGCCGACAGGGCTCGAACACTGAAGCTTTCTTT CASSRQGSNTEAFF
TRBJ1-5 - TRBV20-1 TRBD1 TGCAGTGTCCCGGACAGGGGGCTTGGAAGCAATCAGCCCCAGCATTTT CSVPDRGLGSNQPQHF
TRBJ2-5 few TRBV9 - TGTGCCAGCACACCACCGGGACACCCGCAAGAGACCCAGTACTTC CASTPPGHPQETQYF
TRBJ2-1 many TRBV7-9 TRBD2 TGTGCCAGCAGCCGACGGGGGCGGGGGGTATACAATGAGCAGTTCTTC CASSRRGRGVYNEQFF
TRBJ2-5 many TRBV9 - TGTGCCAGCAGCCGGAACAGGGCCCCCGAGACCCAGTACTTC CASSRNRAPETQYF
TRBJ1-1 once TRBV29-1 - TGCAGCGCTTACGCACCGAAGATGGGGGGTGATGCTTTCTTT CSAYAPKMGGDAFF
TRBJ2-7 many TRBV13 TRBD2 TGTGCCAGCAGCCGCGGGGTAGCGGGGTACTACGAGCAGTACTTC CASSRGVAGYYEQYF
TRBJ2-1 - TRBV29-1 - TGCAGCGTAGGGGGTGGTCTATACAATGAGCAGTTCTTC CSVGGGLYNEQFF
TRBJ2-1 - TRBV7-3 - TGTGCCAGCAGCTTAATAAGGGAGGATGAGCAGTTCTTC CASSLIREDEQFF
TRBJ2-7 - TRBV27 TRBD1 TGTACCAGCAGTAGGGACAGCTCCTACGAGCAGTACTTC CTSSRDSSYEQYF
TRBJ2-4 - TRBV29-1 - TGTGCCAGCAGTTTGTTGGGTCACAAAAACATTCAGTACTTC CASSLLGHKNIQYF
TRBJ1-2 many TRBV5-1 - TGCGCCAGCAGCGGAGACCCGGGGAACTATGGCTACACCTTC CASSGDPGNYGYTF
TRBJ2-2 many TRBV7-3 - TGTGCCAGCAGCTCCCCCCCCGGGCAGGTTACCGGGGAGCTGTTTTTT CASSSPPGQVTGELFF
TRBJ2-3 many TRBV9 TRBD2 TGTGCCAGCAGCGCCGGTATACTAGCGGGAGGGCCGGCAGATACGCAGTATTTT CASSAGILAGGPADTQYF
TRBJ2-1 once TRBV11-2 - TGTGCCAGCAGCTTAGTGGGGTTCGACAATGAGCAGTTCTTC CASSLVGFDNEQFF
TRBJ2-7 - TRBV7-9 TRBD1 TGCGCCAGCAGCTTGGGGACAGTCTACGAGCAGTACTTC CASSLGTVYEQYF
TRBJ2-3 - TRBV6-2/TRBV6-3 - TGTGCCAGCAATTACTCGGAGGGTGTCTCTACTGATACGCAGTATTTT CASNYSEGVSTDTQYF
TRBJ1-5 - TRBV20-1 - TGCAGTGCACAGAGCGGGTCTGCCTACAATGAGCCCCAGCATTTT CSAQSGSAYNEPQHF
TRBJ2-5 many TRBV5-4 - TGTGCCAGCAGCGGGGGGCCTGTAGAAGAGACCCAGTACTTC CASSGGPVEETQYF
TRBJ2-7 - TRBV24-1 TRBD1 TGTGCCACAGGGGGCAACTACGAGCAGTACTTC CATGGNYEQYF
TRBJ2-3 many TRBV7-6 - TGTGCCAGCAGCTTAGAAGGGACTAGCACAGATACGCAGTATTTT CASSLEGTSTDTQYF
TRBJ1-1 few TRBV2 TRBD1 TGTGCCAGCAGTGAAGGGACAGGGGGGACCACTGAAGCTTTCTTT CASSEGTGGTTEAFF
TRBJ2-1 - TRBV4-1 TRBD2 TGCGCCAGCAGCCAAAGAGTGTCGGCAAGCGGGGGGGCAAATGAGCAGTTCTTC CASSQRVSASGGANEQFF
TRBJ1-4 many TRBV7-9 - TGTGCCAGCAGCCCCTCGAATGAAAAACTGTTTTTT CASSPSNEKLFF
TRBJ1-1 - TRBV7-2 - TGTGCCAGCAGCAGTGTAGGGGCGCAGTTAACTTTCTTT CASSSVGAQLTFF
TRBJ2-7 - TRBV11-2 TRBD1 TGTGCCAGCAGCCGGGACAGGGCGCCCTACGAGCAGTACTTC CASSRDRAPYEQYF
TRBJ2-3 once TRBV18 - TGTGCCAGCTCCCCGGGTGGGGATGCGCAGTATTTT CASSPGGDAQYF
TRBJ2-2 - TRBV7-2 - TGTGCCAGCAGCTTAGACTTTTCGGCGGGAAGACGATGGGACACCGGGGAGCTGTTTTTT CASSLDFSAGRRWDTGELFF
TRBJ2-7 many TRBV5-8 TRBD2 TGTGCCAGCAGCTCAGGACTAGCGGGGGGTCCTCCCTACGAGCAGTACTTC CASSSGLAGGPPYEQYF
TRBJ2-3 few TRBV7-2 - TGTGCCAGCAGCTTGGTCGGCGGCACGGATGCGCAGTATTTT CASSLVGGTDAQYF
TRBJ2-1 many TRBV5-1 - TGCGCCAGCAGCTTGACAGGCAATGAGCAGTTCTTC CASSLTGNEQFF
TRBJ1-3 - TRBV6-2/TRBV6-3 - TGTGCCAGCAAGCCTACAGTCTCTGGAAACACCATATATTTT CASKPTVSGNTIYF
TRBJ2-4 many TRBV5-1 - TGCGCCAGCAGCTTATCGGAGACATCGGAAAGGAACATTCAGTACTTC CASSLSETSERNIQYF
TRBJ2-3 - TRBV2 - TGTGCCAGCGTTCAGGACAGTGCAGATACGCAGTATTTT CASVQDSADTQYF
TRBJ2-5 - TRBV20-1 - TGCAGTGCTAGAGACTCGGACCGGGGTAGAGAGACCCAGTACTTC CSARDSDRGRETQYF
TRBJ1-2 few TRBV20-1 - TGCAGTGCTAGAGACACAGCCTATGGCTACACCTTC CSARDTAYGYTF
TRBJ2-3 - TRBV7-9 - TGTGCCAGCAGTGGGGACAGCACAGATACGCAGTATTTT CASSGDSTDTQYF
TRBJ2-6 - TRBV15 TRBD1 TGTGCCACCAGCAGAGGGACAGGGAACACTGAAGCTTTC CATSRGTGNTEAF
TRBJ2-3 - TRBV6-4 - TGTGCCAGCAGCGACACAGGCACAGATACGCAGTATTTT CASSDTGTDTQYF
TRBJ2-7 - TRBV19 TRBD1 TGTGCCAGCTCACCCGGGACAGGAGCCTACGAGCAGTACTTC CASSPGTGAYEQYF
TRBJ2-5 many TRBV5-1 - TGCGCCAGCAGCCGGCAAGAGACCCAGTACTTC CASSRQETQYF
TRBJ2-7 - TRBV27 - TGTGCCAGCAGTTCCCGCAGGGGCGCCTACGAGCAGTACTTC CASSSRRGAYEQYF
TRBJ2-7 many TRBV20-1 TRBD2 TGCAGTGCTAGAGCACCGGGACTAGCGGACGAGCAGTACTTC CSARAPGLADEQYF
TRBJ1-1 many TRBV7-9 - TGTGCCAGCAGCTTAGGTGGGAGGGGTGAAGCTTTCTTT CASSLGGRGEAFF
TRBJ1-5 - TRBV19 - TGTGCCAGTAGAAGGGACAACAATCAGCCCCAGCATTTT CASRRDNNQPQHF
TRBJ1-5 many TRBV6-2/TRBV6-3 TRBD1 TGTGCCAGCAGGGGACAGGGCTCCGTTCAGCCCCAGCATTTT CASRGQGSVQPQHF